This TCR beta chain originates from a study of shared clonotypes between healthy human individuals. Across the study: The people who gave samples were a couple of women and a few men aged 18 to 49. Findings and limits, study-wide: Clonotype sharing among donors was expected to depend on sequencing depth.

The CDR3 sequence is 15 residues long. CDR1 and CDR2 (germline): SGHRS, YFSETQ. The trim removed 4 bases at V and 8 bases at J, leaving 6 bases unmatched. At the deep level, the assay was run. Sequencing used immunoSEQ multiplex PCR; TCRdb keeps in-frame clones, though not all of them. The repertoire holds roughly 2.6 million clones, with about 92% as singletons. In this sample, this clone turned up once. Antigen specificity is unknown. The receptor's source is a man aged 18-30 years in good health. The chain links TRBV5-1 to TRBJ2-1; TRBD2 aligns across 13 bases. The specimen sequenced was naive CD4+ T cells sorted from blood. Subset noted: CD45RA+ positively selected. CDR3 DNA: TGCGCCAGCAGCGTTACCGGGACTAGCGGGGATGAGCAGTTCTTC. This gives the protein CASSVTGTSGDEQFF.